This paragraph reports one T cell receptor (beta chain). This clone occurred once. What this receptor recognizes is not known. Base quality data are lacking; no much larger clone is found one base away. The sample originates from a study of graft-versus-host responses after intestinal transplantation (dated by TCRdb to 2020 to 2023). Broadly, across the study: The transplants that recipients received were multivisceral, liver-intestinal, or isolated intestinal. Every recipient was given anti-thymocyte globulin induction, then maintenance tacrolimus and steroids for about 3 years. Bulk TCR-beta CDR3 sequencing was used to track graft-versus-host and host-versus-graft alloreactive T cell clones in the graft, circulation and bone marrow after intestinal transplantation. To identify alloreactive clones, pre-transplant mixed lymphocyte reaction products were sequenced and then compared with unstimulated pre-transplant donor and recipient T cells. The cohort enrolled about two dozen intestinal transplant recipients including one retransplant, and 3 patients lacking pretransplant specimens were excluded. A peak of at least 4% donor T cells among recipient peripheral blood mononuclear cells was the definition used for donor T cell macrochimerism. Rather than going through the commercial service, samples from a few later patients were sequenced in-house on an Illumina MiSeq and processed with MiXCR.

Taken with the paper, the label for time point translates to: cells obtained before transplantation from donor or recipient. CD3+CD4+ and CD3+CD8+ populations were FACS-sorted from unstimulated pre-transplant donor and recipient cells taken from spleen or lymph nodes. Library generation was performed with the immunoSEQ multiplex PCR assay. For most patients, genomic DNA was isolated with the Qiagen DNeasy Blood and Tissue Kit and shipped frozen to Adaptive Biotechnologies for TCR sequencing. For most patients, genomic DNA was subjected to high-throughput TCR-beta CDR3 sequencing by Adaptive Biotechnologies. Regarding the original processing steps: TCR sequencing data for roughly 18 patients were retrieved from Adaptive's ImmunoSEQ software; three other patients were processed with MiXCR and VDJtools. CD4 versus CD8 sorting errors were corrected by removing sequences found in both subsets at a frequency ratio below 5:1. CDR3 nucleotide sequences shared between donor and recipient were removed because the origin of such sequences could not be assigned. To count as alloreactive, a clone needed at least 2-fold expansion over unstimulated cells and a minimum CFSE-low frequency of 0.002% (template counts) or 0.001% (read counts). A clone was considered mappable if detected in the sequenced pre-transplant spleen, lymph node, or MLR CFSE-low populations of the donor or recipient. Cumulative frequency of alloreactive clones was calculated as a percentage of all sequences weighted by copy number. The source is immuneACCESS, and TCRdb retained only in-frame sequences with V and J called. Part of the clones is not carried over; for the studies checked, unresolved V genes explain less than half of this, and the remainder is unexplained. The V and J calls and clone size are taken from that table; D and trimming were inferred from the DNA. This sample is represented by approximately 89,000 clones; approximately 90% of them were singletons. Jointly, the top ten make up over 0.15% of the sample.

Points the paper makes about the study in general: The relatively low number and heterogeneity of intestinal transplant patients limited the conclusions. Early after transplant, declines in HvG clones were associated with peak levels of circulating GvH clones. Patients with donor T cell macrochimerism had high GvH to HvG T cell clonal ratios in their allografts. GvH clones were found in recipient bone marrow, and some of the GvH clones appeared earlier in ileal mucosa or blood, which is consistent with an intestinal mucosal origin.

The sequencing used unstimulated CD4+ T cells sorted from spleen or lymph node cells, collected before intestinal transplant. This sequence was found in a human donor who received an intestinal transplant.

The CDR3 has the sequence CASSLASGTATYEQYF. The nucleotides read TGCGCCAGCAGCTTGGCGTCGGGGACAGCGACTTACGAGCAGTACTTC. Recombination linked TRBV5-1 to TRBJ2-7, with 7 middle bases fitting TRBD1. The germline V end is reduced by 0 bases and the J end by 4 bases; junction bases left unmatched: 10. Including the terminal cysteine and phenylalanine, the CDR3 comprises 16 residues. CDR3 DNA is the only sequence kept; it has 48 bases, read in frame from the first base. CDR1 SGHRS and CDR2 YFSETQ are derived from the germline V gene.